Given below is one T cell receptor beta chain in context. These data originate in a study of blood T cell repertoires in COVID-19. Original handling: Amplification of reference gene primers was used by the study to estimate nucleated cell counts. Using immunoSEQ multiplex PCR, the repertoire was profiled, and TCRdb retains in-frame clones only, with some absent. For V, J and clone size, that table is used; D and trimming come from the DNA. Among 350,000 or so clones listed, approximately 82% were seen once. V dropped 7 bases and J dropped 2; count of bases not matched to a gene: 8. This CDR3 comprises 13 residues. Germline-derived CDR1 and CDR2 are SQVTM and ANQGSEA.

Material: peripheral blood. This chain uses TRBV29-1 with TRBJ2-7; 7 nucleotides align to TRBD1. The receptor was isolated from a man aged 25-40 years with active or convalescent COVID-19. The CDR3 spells CSARTGETYEQYF. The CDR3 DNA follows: TGCAGCGCTAGGACAGGCGAAACCTACGAGCAGTACTTC.